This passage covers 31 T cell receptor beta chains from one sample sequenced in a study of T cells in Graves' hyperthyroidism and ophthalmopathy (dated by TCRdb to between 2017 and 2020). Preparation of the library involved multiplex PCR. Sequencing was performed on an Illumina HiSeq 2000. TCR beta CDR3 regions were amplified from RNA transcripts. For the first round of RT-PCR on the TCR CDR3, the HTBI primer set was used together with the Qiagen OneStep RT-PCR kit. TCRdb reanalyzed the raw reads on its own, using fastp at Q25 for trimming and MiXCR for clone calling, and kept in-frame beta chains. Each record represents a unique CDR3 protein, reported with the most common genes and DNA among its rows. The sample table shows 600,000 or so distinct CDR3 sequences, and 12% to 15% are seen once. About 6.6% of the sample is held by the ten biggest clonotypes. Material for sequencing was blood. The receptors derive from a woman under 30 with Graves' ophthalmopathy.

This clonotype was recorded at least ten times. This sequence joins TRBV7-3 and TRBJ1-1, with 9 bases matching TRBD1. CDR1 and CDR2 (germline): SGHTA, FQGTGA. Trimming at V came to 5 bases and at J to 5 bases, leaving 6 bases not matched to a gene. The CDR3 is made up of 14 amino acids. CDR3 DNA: TGTGCCAGCAGCGCGGGACAGGGAGGGACTGAAGCTTTCTTT. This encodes CASSAGQGGTEAFF.

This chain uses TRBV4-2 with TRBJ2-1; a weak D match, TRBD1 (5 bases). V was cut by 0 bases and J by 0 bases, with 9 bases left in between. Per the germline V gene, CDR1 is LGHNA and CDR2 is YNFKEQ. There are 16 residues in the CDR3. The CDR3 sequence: CASSQEGRSSYNEQFF. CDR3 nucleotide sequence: TGTGCCAGCAGCCAAGAGGGGCGTTCCTCCTACAATGAGCAGTTCTTC.

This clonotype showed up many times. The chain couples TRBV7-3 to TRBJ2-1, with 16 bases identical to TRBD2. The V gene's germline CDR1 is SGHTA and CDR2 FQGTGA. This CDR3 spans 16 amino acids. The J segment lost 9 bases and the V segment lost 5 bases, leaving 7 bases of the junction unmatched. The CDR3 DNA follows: TGTGCCAGCAGCCCAGGGACTAGCGGGAGGGCCAGTGAGCAGTTCTTC. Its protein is CASSPGTSGRASEQFF.

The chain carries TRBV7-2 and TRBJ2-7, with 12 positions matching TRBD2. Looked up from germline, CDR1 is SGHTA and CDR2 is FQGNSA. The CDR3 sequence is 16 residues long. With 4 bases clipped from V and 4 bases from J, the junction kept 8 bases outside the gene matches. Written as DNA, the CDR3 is TGTGCCAGCAGCTCGCGACTAGCGGGAGAAGGATACGAGCAGTACTTC. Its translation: CASSSRLAGEGYEQYF.

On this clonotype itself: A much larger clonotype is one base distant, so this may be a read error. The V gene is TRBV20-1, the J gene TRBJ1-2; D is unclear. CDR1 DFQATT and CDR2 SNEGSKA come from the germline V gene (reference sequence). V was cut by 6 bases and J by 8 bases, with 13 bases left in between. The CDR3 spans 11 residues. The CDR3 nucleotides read TGCAGTGCCCCCAGAAACTTAGGCTACACCTTC. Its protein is CSAPRNLGYTF.

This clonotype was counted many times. CDR3: CAWSVLVAGELFF. CDR3 nucleotides: TGTGCCTGGAGTGTGTTAGTTGCTGGGGAGCTGTTTTTT. The chain carries TRBV30 and TRBJ2-2; D remains ambiguous. The CDR3 runs to 13 residues. Looked up from germline, CDR1 is GTSNPN and CDR2 is SVGIG (reference sequence). V dropped 0 bases and J dropped 8 bases, with 10 bases sitting between them.

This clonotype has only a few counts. In DNA form, the CDR3 reads TGCGCCAGCAGCCGCCTCAGCCCGACAGGGTACAACGAGCAGTACTTC. This sequence encodes CASSRLSPTGYNEQYF. V and J are TRBV5-1 and TRBJ2-7, with 7 bases matching TRBD1. Germline V gene sequence: CDR1 SGHRS, CDR2 YFSETQ. CDR3 size: 16 residues. V was pared by 4 bases and J by 5 bases, with 15 bases of the junction left unmatched.

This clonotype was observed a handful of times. The CDR3 DNA is TGCGCCAGCAGTGGGAAGAACACAGGACCCTCTGGAAACACCATATATTTT. Protein product: CASSGKNTGPSGNTIYF. This sequence joins TRBV10-2 and TRBJ1-3, with D possibly TRBD1 on 5 matching bases. The V gene lost 4 bases and the J gene lost 0 bases, with 16 bases spanning the gap. This CDR3 has 17 amino acids. Germline-derived CDR1 and CDR2 are WSHSY and SAAADI.

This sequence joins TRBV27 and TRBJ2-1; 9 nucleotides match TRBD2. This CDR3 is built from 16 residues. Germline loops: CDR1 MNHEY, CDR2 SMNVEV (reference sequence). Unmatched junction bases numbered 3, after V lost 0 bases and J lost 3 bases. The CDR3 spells CASSLSSSGIYNEQFF. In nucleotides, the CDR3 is TGTGCCAGCAGTTTATCGTCTAGCGGGATCTACAATGAGCAGTTCTTC.

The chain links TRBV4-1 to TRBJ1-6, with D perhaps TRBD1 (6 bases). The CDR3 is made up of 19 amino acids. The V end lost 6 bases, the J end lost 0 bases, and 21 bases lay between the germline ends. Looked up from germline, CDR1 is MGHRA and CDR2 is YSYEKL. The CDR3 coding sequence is TGCGCCAGCAGTACCCACCCCGGGACCAGGGGCTCCTATAATTCACCCCTCCACTTT. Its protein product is CASSTHPGTRGSYNSPLHF.

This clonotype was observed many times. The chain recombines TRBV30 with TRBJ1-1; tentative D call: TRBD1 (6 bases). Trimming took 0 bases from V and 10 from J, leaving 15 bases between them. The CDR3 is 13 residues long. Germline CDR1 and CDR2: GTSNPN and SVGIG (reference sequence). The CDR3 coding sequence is TGTGCCTGGAGTGTATGGGGGGCTGAAGGAGCTTTCTTT. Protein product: CAWSVWGAEGAFF. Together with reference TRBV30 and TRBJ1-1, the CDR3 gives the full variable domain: SQTIHQWPATLVQPVGSPLSLECTVEGTSNPNLYWYRQAAGRGLQLLFYSVGIGQISSEVPQNLSASRPQDRQFILSSKKLLLSDSGFYLCAWSVWGAEGAFFGQGTRLTVV.

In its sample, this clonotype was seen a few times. CDR3 in DNA: TGCGCCAGCAGCCAAGTCTTAGGGTCCGGGGAGCTGTTTTTT. Its translation: CASSQVLGSGELFF. The chain carries TRBV4-3 and TRBJ2-2, with no clear D. V lost 1 base, J lost 6 bases, and 9 bases lay in between. The CDR3 sequence is 14 residues long. Per the germline V gene, CDR1 is LGHNA and CDR2 is YSLEER.

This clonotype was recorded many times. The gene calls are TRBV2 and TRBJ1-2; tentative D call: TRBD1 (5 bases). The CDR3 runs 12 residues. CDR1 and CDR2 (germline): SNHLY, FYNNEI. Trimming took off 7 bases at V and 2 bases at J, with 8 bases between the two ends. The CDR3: CASTRDNYGYTF. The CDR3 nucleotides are TGTGCCAGCACCCGGGACAACTATGGCTACACCTTC.

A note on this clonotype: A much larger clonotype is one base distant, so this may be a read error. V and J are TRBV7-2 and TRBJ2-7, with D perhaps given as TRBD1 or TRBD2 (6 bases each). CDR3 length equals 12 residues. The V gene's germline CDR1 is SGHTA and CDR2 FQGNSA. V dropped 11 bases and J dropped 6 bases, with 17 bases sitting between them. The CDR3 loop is CAGGDLGGEQYF. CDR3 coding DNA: TGTGCCGGAGGGGACTTAGGGGGCGAGCAGTACTTC.

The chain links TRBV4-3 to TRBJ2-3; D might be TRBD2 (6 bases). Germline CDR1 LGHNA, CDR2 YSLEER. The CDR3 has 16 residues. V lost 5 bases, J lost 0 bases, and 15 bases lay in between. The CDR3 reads CASSARLAESTDTQYF. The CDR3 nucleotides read TGCGCCAGCAGCGCCCGGTTAGCGGAAAGCACAGATACGCAGTATTTT.

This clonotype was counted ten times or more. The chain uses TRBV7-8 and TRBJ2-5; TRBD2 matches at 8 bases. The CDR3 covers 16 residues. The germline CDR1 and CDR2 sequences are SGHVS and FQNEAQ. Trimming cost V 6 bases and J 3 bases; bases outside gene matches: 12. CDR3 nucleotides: TGTGCCAGCAGAACAACACGCGGACTAGCAGAAGAGACCCAGTACTTC. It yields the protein CASRTTRGLAEETQYF.

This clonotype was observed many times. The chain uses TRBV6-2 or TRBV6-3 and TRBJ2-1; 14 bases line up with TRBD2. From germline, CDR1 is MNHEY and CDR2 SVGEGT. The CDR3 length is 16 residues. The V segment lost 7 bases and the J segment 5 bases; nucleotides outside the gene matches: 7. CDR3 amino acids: CASTQGTSGRNNEQFF. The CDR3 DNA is TGTGCCAGCACCCAGGGGACTAGCGGGAGAAACAATGAGCAGTTCTTC.

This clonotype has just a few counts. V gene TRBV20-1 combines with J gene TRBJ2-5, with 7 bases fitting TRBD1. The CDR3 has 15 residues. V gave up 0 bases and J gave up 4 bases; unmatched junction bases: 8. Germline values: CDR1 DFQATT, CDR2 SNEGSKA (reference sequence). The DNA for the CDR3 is TGCAGTGCTAGAGATCACAGGGGCATTGCAGAGACCCAGTACTTC. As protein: CSARDHRGIAETQYF.

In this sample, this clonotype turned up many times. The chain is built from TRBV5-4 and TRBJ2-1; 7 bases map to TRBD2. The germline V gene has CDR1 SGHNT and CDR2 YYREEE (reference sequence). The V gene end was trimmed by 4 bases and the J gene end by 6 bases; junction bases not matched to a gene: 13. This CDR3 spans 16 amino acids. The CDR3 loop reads CASSPGGGERANEQFF. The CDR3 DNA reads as TGTGCCAGCAGCCCCGGCGGGGGAGAACGCGCCAATGAGCAGTTCTTC.

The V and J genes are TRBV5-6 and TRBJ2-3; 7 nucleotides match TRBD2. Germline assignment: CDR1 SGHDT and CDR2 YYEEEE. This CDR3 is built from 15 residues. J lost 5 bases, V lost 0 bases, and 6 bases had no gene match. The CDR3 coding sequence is TGTGCCAGCAGCTTGGGGGGGAGGGCCAGAGATACGCAGTATTTT. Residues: CASSLGGRARDTQYF.

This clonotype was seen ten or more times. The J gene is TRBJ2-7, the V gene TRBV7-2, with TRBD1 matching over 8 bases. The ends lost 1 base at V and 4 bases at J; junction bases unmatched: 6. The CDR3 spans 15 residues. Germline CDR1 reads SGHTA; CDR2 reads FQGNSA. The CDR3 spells CASSLDNRGRYEQYF. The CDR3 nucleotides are TGTGCCAGCAGCTTAGATAACAGGGGGAGATACGAGCAGTACTTC.

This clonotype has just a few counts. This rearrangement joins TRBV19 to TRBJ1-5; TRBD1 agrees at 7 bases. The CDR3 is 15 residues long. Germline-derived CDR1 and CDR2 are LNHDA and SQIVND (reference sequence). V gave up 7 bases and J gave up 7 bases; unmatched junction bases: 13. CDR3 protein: CASTYTGVKGQPQHF. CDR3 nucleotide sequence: TGTGCCAGTACCTATACAGGGGTAAAGGGACAGCCCCAGCATTTT.

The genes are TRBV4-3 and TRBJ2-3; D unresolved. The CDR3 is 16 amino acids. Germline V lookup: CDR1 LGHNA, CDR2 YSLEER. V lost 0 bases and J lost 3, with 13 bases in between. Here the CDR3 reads CASSQDQRFITDTQYF. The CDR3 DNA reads TGCGCCAGCAGCCAAGATCAGCGTTTCATTACAGATACGCAGTATTTT.

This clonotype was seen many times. The CDR3 DNA follows: TGTGCCAGCAGTTTCACTGCGGGTGCTTTCTTT. Translation: CASSFTAGAFF. The V gene is TRBV28, the J gene TRBJ1-1; no definite D call. Germline V gene lookup returns CDR1 MDHEN and CDR2 SYDVKM. The CDR3 consists of 11 residues. V was pared by 3 bases and J by 11 bases, with 10 bases between.

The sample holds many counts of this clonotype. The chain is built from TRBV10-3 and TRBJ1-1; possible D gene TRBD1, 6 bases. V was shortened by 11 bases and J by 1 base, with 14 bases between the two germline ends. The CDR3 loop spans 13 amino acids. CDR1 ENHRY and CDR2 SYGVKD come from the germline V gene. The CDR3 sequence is CASHREANTEAFF. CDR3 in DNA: TGTGCCTCCCACAGGGAGGCGAACACTGAAGCTTTCTTT.

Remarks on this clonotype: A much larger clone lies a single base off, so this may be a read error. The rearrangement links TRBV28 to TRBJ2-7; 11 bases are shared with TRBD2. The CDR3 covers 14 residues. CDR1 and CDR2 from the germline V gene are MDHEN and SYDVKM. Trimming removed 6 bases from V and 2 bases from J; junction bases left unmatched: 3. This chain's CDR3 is CASRGTSGTYEQYF. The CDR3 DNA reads TGTGCCAGCAGAGGGACTAGCGGAACCTACGAGCAGTACTTC.

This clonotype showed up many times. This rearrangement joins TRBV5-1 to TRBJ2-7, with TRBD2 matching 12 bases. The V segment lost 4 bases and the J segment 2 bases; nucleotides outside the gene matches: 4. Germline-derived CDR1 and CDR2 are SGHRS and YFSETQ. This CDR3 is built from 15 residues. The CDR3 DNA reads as TGCGCCAGCAGCCAACTAGCGGGAGGTGCCTACGAGCAGTACTTC. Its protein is CASSQLAGGAYEQYF.

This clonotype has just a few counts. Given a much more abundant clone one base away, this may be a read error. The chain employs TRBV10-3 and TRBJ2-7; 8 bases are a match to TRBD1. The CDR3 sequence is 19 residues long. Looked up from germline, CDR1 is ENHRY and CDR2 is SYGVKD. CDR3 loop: CATSESGTGKPYGTYEQYF. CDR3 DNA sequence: TGTGCCACCAGTGAGTCGGGGACAGGAAAACCTTACGGGACCTACGAGCAGTACTTC.

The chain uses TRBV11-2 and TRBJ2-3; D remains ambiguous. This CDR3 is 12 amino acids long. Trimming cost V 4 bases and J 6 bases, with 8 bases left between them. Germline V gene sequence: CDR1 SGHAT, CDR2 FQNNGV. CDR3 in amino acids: CASSSQRDTQYF. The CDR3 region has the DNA TGTGCCAGCAGCTCGCAGAGGGATACGCAGTATTTT.

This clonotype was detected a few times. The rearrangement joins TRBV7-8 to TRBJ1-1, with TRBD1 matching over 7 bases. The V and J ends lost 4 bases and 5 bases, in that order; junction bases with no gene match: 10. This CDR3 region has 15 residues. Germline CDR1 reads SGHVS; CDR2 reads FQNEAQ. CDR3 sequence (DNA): TGTGCCAGCAGCTCGTTCACAGGGGTTTTTACTGAAGCTTTCTTT. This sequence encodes CASSSFTGVFTEAFF.

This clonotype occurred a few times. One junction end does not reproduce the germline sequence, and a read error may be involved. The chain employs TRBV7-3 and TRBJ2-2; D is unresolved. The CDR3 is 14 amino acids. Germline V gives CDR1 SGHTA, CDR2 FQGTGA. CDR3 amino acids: CASRSNADTRELFF. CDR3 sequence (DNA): TGTGCCAGCAGATCGAACGCTGACACCAGGGAGCTGTTTTTT.